This entry is about one T cell receptor beta chain. Original processing methods: Amplified reference gene primers provided the basis for estimating nucleated cell counts. The assay was immunoSEQ multiplex PCR, and TCRdb's table has in-frame clones only and misses some. V and J calls and clone size are as listed in that table; D and trimming were resolved from the DNA. This sample has about 200,000 clones; about 88% occur once, and the top ten carry around 3%. The data were obtained in a study of blood T cell repertoires in COVID-19. Study overall: Samples taken during acute and convalescent COVID-19 were collected in the United States, Italy and Spain. T cells, B-cell-depleted T cells, or PBMCs supplied cDNA or gDNA.

J was trimmed by 0 bases and V by 4 bases; bases with no gene match: 2. Per germline, CDR1 SQVTM and CDR2 ANQGSEA. The CDR3 has 13 residues. The chain is built from TRBV29-1 and TRBJ2-5; 7 positions agree with TRBD1. The sequence was obtained from a man between 60 and 70 years old with acute or convalescent COVID-19. Sequenced sample: peripheral blood. The CDR3: CSVAQGYQETQYF. CDR3 nucleotides: TGCAGCGTTGCACAGGGGTACCAAGAGACCCAGTACTTC. Variable domain in full (rest from reference TRBV29-1 and TRBJ2-5): SAVISQKPSRDICQRGTSLTIQCQVDSQVTMMFWYRQQPGQSLTLIATANQGSEATYESGFVIDKFPISRPNLTFSTLTVSNMSPEDSSIYLCSVAQGYQETQYFGPGTRLLVL.